One sample yielded the 22 T cell receptor beta chains listed below, sequenced in a study of blood T cell repertoires in COVID-19. TCRdb keeps only in-frame clones here, not all; method: immunoSEQ multiplex PCR. The sample has fewer than 200,000 clones; about 80% are singletons. Sequenced: peripheral blood. These receptors were taken from a man between 60 and 75 years old with acute or convalescent COVID-19.

The chain uses TRBV6-5 and TRBJ1-1; no definite D call. V was clipped by 6 bases and J by 2 bases, with 7 bases between them. Germline V CDR1 and CDR2: MNHEY, SVGAGI. The CDR3 loop spans 12 amino acids. The CDR3 bases are TGTGCCAGCAGAATAAAAAACACTGAAGCTTTCTTT. This encodes CASRIKNTEAFF.

The rearrangement links TRBV5-1 to TRBJ2-3, with 9 positions matching TRBD2. The CDR3 is 22 residues long. CDR1 SGHRS and CDR2 YFSETQ come from the germline V gene. With V trimmed by 7 bases and J by 2 bases, 29 bases remained unmatched. DNA of the CDR3: TGCGCCAGCTCCCTGGCCCAGCGGGGGGTACGAAAGCCCTATTACCACACAGATACGCAGTATTTT. Encoded protein: CASSLAQRGVRKPYYHTDTQYF.

The CDR3 protein is CASSAYREPQHF. The CDR3 DNA follows: TGTGCCAGCAGCGCCTACAGGGAGCCCCAGCATTTT. The chain is built from TRBV7-2 and TRBJ1-5, with D perhaps TRBD1 (6 bases). V gave up 5 bases and J gave up 8 bases, with 10 bases separating them. The germline V gene encodes CDR1 SGHTA and CDR2 FQGNSA. CDR3 length: 12 residues.

The chain couples TRBV7-3 to TRBJ2-1; D not resolved. V was clipped by 1 base and J by 7 bases, with 5 bases between them. Looked up from germline, CDR1 is SGHTA and CDR2 is FQGTGA. The CDR3 is made up of 12 amino acids. CDR3 nucleotides: TGTGCCAGCAGCTTAAACAGAAATGAGCAGTTCTTC. Residues: CASSLNRNEQFF.

This sequence joins TRBV4-1 and TRBJ2-2; TRBD2 is a possible D gene (7 bases). The ends were cut back, 5 bases at V and 7 bases at J, with 17 bases in the middle. The CDR3 loop spans 15 amino acids. CDR1 is MGHRA, CDR2 YSYEKL, per germline. The CDR3 DNA follows: TGCGCCAGCAGCAGGGGGAGGGCCTCGAGCGGGGAGCTGTTTTTT. Its protein product is CASSRGRASSGELFF.

This clone was observed a handful of times. The rearrangement uses TRBV18 and TRBJ2-5, with 11 positions matching TRBD2. Trimming at V came to 2 bases and at J to 4 bases, leaving 6 bases not matched to a gene. Looked up from germline, CDR1 is KGHSH and CDR2 is LQKENI. CDR3 size: 16 residues. CDR3 residues: CASSPTSGSLGETQYF. The CDR3 DNA is TGTGCCAGCTCACCAACTAGCGGGAGTCTGGGAGAGACCCAGTACTTC.

Details on this clone: Within the sample, other DNA sequences also encode this same CDR3. The J gene is TRBJ1-1, the V gene TRBV6-5; D ambiguous. V gave up 0 bases and J gave up 1 base, with 6 bases separating them. Germline lookup yields CDR1 MNHEY and CDR2 SVGAGI. The CDR3 is 14 residues long. The CDR3 spells CASSYSGGNTEAFF. The CDR3 nucleotides read TGTGCCAGCAGTTACTCTGGAGGGAACACTGAAGCTTTCTTT.

The rearrangement uses TRBV5-6 and TRBJ2-3, with TRBD2 matching 7 bases. With 3 bases clipped from V and 2 bases from J, the junction kept 9 bases outside the gene matches. The length of the CDR3 is 16 residues. The V gene's germline CDR1 is SGHDT and CDR2 YYEEEE. The CDR3 DNA sequence: TGTGCCAGCAGCTCCCTGGCTAGCGGACTCACAGATACGCAGTATTTT. Encoded protein: CASSSLASGLTDTQYF.

This chain connects TRBV7-3 to TRBJ2-1; D is possibly TRBD2 (6 bases). V shed 2 bases and J shed 6 bases, with 20 bases lying between them. This CDR3 spans 17 amino acids. CDR1 is SGHTA, CDR2 FQGTGA, per germline. CDR3: CASSLLGTSLDGNEQFF. CDR3 nucleotides: TGTGCCAGCAGCTTATTGGGAACTAGCCTGGACGGCAATGAGCAGTTCTTC.

The chain recombines TRBV6-6 with TRBJ2-1; no definite D call. This CDR3 spans 11 amino acids. Germline V lookup: CDR1 MNHNY, CDR2 SVGAGI (reference sequence). V shed 1 base and J shed 9 bases, with 4 bases lying between them. DNA for the CDR3: TGTGCCAGCAGTTACTACTCTGAGCAGTTCTTC. Translation gives CASSYYSEQFF.

The chain is built from TRBV5-4 and TRBJ2-7; 8 nucleotides match TRBD1. The germline CDR1 and CDR2 sequences are SGHNT and YYREEE (reference sequence). CDR3 length: 14 residues. After removal of 5 bases from V and 2 bases from J, the junction contained 6 bases not matched to a gene. DNA for the CDR3: TGTGCCAGCAGACCGGGACAGGAGACCTACGAGCAGTACTTC. Protein product: CASRPGQETYEQYF.

This clone was seen a few times. The chain uses TRBV10-3 and TRBJ1-5; 8 positions agree with TRBD1. Germline CDR1 and CDR2: ENHRY and SYGVKD. V dropped 3 bases and J dropped 4; count of bases not matched to a gene: 5. The CDR3 is 15 amino acids. The CDR3 DNA reads as TGTGCCATCAGTGAATCAGGGGGCAAGAATCAGCCCCAGCATTTT. Its protein is CAISESGGKNQPQHF.

The chain links TRBV6-5 to TRBJ1-6, with unresolved D. There are 16 residues in the CDR3. The germline CDR1 and CDR2 sequences are MNHEY and SVGAGI. V dropped 0 bases and J dropped 9 bases, with 15 bases sitting between them. This chain's CDR3 is CASSYSSAGVTSPLHF. The CDR3 DNA reads TGTGCCAGCAGTTACTCGTCGGCGGGAGTCACTTCACCCCTCCACTTT.

V is TRBV21-1 and J is TRBJ2-7; the table's TRBD2 call for D was not verified on the DNA. TRBV21-1 is annotated as a pseudogene. This CDR3 contains 11 residues. In DNA, the CDR3 is TGTGCCAGCAGCAATGCGGGCGAGCAGTACTTC. This sequence encodes CASSNAGEQYF.

This clone was seen a few times. The genes are TRBV2 and TRBJ1-1; D may be TRBD1 (5 bases). CDR1 and CDR2 from the germline V gene are SNHLY and FYNNEI. The CDR3 consists of 13 residues. Trimming left V 7 bases short and J 10 bases short, with 19 bases between. The DNA for the CDR3 is TGTGCCAGCAACGAGGCGGGAGGGAGGGGAGCTTTCTTT. Its translation is CASNEAGGRGAFF.

The rearrangement joins TRBV30 to TRBJ1-1, with TRBD1 matching 8 bases. Germline V gives CDR1 GTSNPN, CDR2 SVGIG (reference sequence). V dropped 8 bases and J dropped 5; count of bases not matched to a gene: 10. The CDR3 is made up of 13 amino acids. CDR3 coding DNA: TGTGCCGGCCAGACAGGGGCGGTTACTGAAGCTTTCTTT. Protein: CAGQTGAVTEAFF.

This chain links TRBV30 with TRBJ2-1; TRBD2 agrees at 10 bases. The CDR3 extends over 16 amino acids. CDR1 and CDR2 (germline): GTSNPN, SVGIG (reference sequence). V shed 4 bases and J 3 bases; nucleotides not matched to a gene: 9. The CDR3, as DNA: TGTGCCTGGACCCAGCGGGGGGGCGGGATCTACAATGAGCAGTTCTTC. It encodes CAWTQRGGGIYNEQFF.

J is TRBJ2-1 and V is TRBV4-1; 8 positions match TRBD2. The CDR3 totals 17 residues. The germline V gene has CDR1 MGHRA and CDR2 YSYEKL. The ends lost 0 bases at V and 3 bases at J; junction bases unmatched: 7. The CDR3 reads CASSQDFRGGLYNEQFF. The CDR3 DNA reads as TGCGCCAGCAGCCAAGATTTTCGGGGGGGTCTCTACAATGAGCAGTTCTTC.

V is TRBV10-2 and J is TRBJ1-5; D may be TRBD1 (5 bases). V was clipped by 9 bases and J by 5 bases, with 11 bases between them. This CDR3 has 12 amino acids. Germline lookup yields CDR1 WSHSY and CDR2 SAAADI. CDR3 sequence (DNA): TGCGCCAGTTCCAGGGCCGATCAGCCCCAGCATTTT. Translated: CASSRADQPQHF.

The V gene is TRBV24-1, the J gene TRBJ1-2; D is perhaps TRBD1 (6 bases). V lost 4 bases and J 8 bases, leaving 13 bases between the germline ends. Germline CDR1 and CDR2: KGHDR and SFDVKD. This CDR3 contains 13 residues. This CDR3 reads CATSDRDNRGYTF. In nucleotides, the CDR3 is TGTGCCACCAGTGACCGGGACAATAGAGGCTACACCTTC.

The chain combines TRBV5-4 with TRBJ2-1; unclear D gene. Germline CDR1 SGHNT, CDR2 YYREEE (reference sequence). CDR3 length: 15 residues. V lost 4 bases to trimming and J lost 0 bases, with 11 bases between them. The CDR3 coding sequence is TGTGCCAGCAGCCATCCACCGAGCTCCTACAATGAGCAGTTCTTC. Translating gives CASSHPPSSYNEQFF.

The chain carries TRBV28 and TRBJ1-5, with a tentative D call TRBD1 (6 bases). The CDR3 length is 14 residues. Germline V lookup: CDR1 MDHEN, CDR2 SYDVKM. Trimming pared 8 bases from V and 5 bases from J, leaving 16 bases between. CDR3 nucleotide sequence: TGTGCCAGCGACCCAACAGGGTTTCATCAGCCCCAGCATTTT. It codes for CASDPTGFHQPQHF.